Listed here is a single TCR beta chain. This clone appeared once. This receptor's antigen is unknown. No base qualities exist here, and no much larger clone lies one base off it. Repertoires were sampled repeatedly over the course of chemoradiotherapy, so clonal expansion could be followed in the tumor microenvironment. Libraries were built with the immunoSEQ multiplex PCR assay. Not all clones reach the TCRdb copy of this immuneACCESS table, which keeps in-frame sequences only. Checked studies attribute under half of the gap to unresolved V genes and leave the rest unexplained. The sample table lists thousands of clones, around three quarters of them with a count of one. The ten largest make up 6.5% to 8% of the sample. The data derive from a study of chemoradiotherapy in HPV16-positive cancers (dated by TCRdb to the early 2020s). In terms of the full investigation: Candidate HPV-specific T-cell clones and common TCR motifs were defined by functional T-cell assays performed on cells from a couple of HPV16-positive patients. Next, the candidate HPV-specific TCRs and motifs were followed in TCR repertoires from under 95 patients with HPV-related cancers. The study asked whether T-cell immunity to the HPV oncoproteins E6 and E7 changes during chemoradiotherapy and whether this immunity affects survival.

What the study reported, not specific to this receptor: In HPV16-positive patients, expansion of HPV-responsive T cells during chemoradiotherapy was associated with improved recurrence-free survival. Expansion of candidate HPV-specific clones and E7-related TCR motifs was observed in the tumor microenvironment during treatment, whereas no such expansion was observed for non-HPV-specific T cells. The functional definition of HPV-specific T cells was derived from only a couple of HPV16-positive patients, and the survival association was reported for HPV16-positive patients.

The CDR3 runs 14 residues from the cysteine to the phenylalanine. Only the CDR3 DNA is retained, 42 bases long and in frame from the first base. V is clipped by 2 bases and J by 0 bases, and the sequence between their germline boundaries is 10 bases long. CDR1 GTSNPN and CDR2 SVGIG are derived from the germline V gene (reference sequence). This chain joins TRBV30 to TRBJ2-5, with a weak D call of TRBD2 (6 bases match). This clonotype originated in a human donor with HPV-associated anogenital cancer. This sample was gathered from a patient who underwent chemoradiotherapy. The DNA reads TGTGCCTGGAGTTTTACTAGCTACCAAGAGACCCAGTACTTC. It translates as CAWSFTSYQETQYF.